These T cell receptor beta chains were read from a single sample in a study of control samples from healthy donors and cancer patients. Generated by immunoSEQ multiplex PCR, the TCRdb table keeps only in-frame clones and is missing some. The sample has about 120,000 clones; over 75% are singletons. Material: blood. These receptors were collected from a young man in good health. Both conserved end residues are part of each CDR3. D genes are given only for firm matches. Some rows mark clone size as missing; the rest say once, few, many or name a class of expanded clone.

j_call | clone_size | d_call | v_call | cdr3_nt | cdr3_aa
TRBJ2-5 | NA | NA | TRBV10-3 | TGTGCCATCAGTGATGTCGACCAAGAGACCCAGTACTTC | CAISDVDQETQYF
TRBJ1-2 | NA | NA | TRBV19 | TGTGCCAGTAGTATGCACGGCCAAAACTATGGCTACACCTTC | CASSMHGQNYGYTF
TRBJ2-3 | NA | TRBD2 | TRBV28 | TGTGCCAGTACCTCACTAGCGGGAGGGCCTTCTTCAGATACGCAGTATTTT | CASTSLAGGPSSDTQYF
TRBJ2-3 | NA | TRBD2 | TRBV6-2/TRBV6-3 | TGTGCCAGCAGTACTCTAGGACTAGCGGGGACCCGCACAGATACGCAGTATTTT | CASSTLGLAGTRTDTQYF
TRBJ2-2 | NA | TRBD1 | TRBV9 | TGTGCCAGCAGCGATAGGGCAGGGGGCACCGGGGAGCTGTTTTTT | CASSDRAGGTGELFF
TRBJ1-1 | NA | TRBD1 | TRBV27 | TGTGCCAGCAGACCGGGACAGATGAACACTGAAGCTTTCTTT | CASRPGQMNTEAFF
TRBJ2-3 | NA | NA | TRBV7-3 | TGTGCCAGCAGCTTAACTGTCGCGGCTAGCACAGATACGCAGTATTTT | CASSLTVAASTDTQYF
TRBJ2-7 | NA | NA | TRBV28 | TGTGCCAGCAGTTTCGGGGGGCAGGGTAACGAGCAGTACTTC | CASSFGGQGNEQYF
TRBJ2-7 | NA | NA | TRBV3-1/TRBV3-2 | TGTGCCAGCAGCCAAAGTCACGAGCAGTACTTC | CASSQSHEQYF
TRBJ2-1 | NA | NA | TRBV7-2 | TGTGCCAGCAGCCCCTCCGACACCGTCTCCTACAATGAGCAGTTCTTC | CASSPSDTVSYNEQFF
TRBJ2-7 | NA | TRBD2 | TRBV20-1 | TGCAGTGCTAGTAGCGGGAGAGCCTACGAGCAGTACTTC | CSASSGRAYEQYF
TRBJ1-3 | NA | NA | TRBV18 | TGTGCCAGCTCACCCATAGTAGACAGGAACTCTGGAAACACCATATATTTT | CASSPIVDRNSGNTIYF
TRBJ1-1 | NA | NA | TRBV18 | TGTGCCAGCTCACTGCCGGCGGGGGCAACGAACACTGAAGCTTTCTTT | CASSLPAGATNTEAFF
TRBJ2-4 | NA | TRBD1 | TRBV15 | TGTGCCACCAGCTCCTCCCCTGCCCAGGGGGCTGCCAAAAACATTCAGTACTTC | CATSSSPAQGAAKNIQYF
TRBJ1-3 | once | TRBD1 | TRBV10-3 | TGTGCCATCAGTGAGCGACAGGGAGGTTCAGGAAACACCATATATTTT | CAISERQGGSGNTIYF
TRBJ2-1 | NA | NA | TRBV5-1 | TGCGCCAGCAGCTTTGGGGGGTCAGCCTACAATGAGCAGTTCTTC | CASSFGGSAYNEQFF
TRBJ2-5 | NA | NA | TRBV5-6 | TGTGCCAGCAGCCTTCAAGAGACCCAGTACTTC | CASSLQETQYF
TRBJ2-1 | NA | NA | TRBV15 | TGTGCCACCAGCAGGGCGGAGCACAATGAGCAGTTCTTC | CATSRAEHNEQFF
TRBJ1-2 | NA | NA | TRBV12-3/TRBV12-4 | TGTGCCAGCAGTTTGCAGGGGAGGGATGGCTACACCTTC | CASSLQGRDGYTF
TRBJ1-1 | NA | TRBD1 | TRBV11-2 | TGTGCCAGCAGCGGGGGACAGGGGGCGGCTGAAGCTTTCTTT | CASSGGQGAAEAFF
TRBJ1-4 | NA | NA | TRBV2 | TGTGCCAGCAGTGAGTCTAGGTTTGCTAATGAAAAACTGTTTTTT | CASSESRFANEKLFF
TRBJ2-4 | once | NA | TRBV20-1 | TGCAGTGCTGCCTACCAGGGGAGGCAGTACTTC | CSAAYQGRQYF
TRBJ2-5 | NA | TRBD2 | TRBV3-1/TRBV3-2 | TGTGCCAGCAGCCAAGATCTATCGGGAGGGCTCGGGGGCCAGTACTTC | CASSQDLSGGLGGQYF
TRBJ1-2 | NA | TRBD1 | TRBV24-1 | TGTGCCACCAGTGATTTGGACAGGGACTATGGCTACACCTTC | CATSDLDRDYGYTF
TRBJ2-1 | NA | TRBD2 | TRBV9 | TGTGCCAGCAGCTCGAGGGGTCGGGCTAGCGGGAGTAGGAACAATGAGCAGTTCTTC | CASSSRGRASGSRNNEQFF
TRBJ1-4 | NA | NA | TRBV7-9 | TGTGCCAGCAGCTTAGGGGCGAGGCAGGAAAAACTGTTTTTT | CASSLGARQEKLFF
TRBJ2-1 | NA | NA | TRBV10-2 | TGCGCCAGCAGTGCTGACGCGCGGGCCTACAATGAGCAGTTCTTC | CASSADARAYNEQFF
TRBJ2-3 | NA | TRBD1 | TRBV6-4 | TGTGCCAGCAGCTCGGACAGGGACACAGATACGCAGTATTTT | CASSSDRDTDTQYF
TRBJ2-3 | few | NA | TRBV7-2 | TGTGCCAGCAGCTCCTATAGCACAGATACGCAGTATTTT | CASSSYSTDTQYF
TRBJ2-4 | NA | NA | TRBV3-1/TRBV3-2 | TGTGCCAGCAGCCCAAGATCCCCCACGCAATCGCGTCAGAGGGCGGAAAACATTCAGTACTTC | CASSPRSPTQSRQRAENIQYF
TRBJ1-2 | NA | NA | TRBV27 | TGTGCCAGCAGCCCCGGACAGTACGTAAATGGCTACACCTTC | CASSPGQYVNGYTF
TRBJ2-7 | NA | NA | TRBV18 | TGTGCCAGCTCCCCTACCAGGGCGACTTACGAGCAGTACTTC | CASSPTRATYEQYF
TRBJ1-5 | few | NA | TRBV12-3/TRBV12-4 | TGTGCCAGCAGTCCATGGGGGCAGCCCCAGCATTTT | CASSPWGQPQHF
TRBJ2-1 | once | NA | TRBV9 | TGTGCCAGCAGCGGAAGCTCCTACAATGAGCAGTTCTTC | CASSGSSYNEQFF
TRBJ2-7 | NA | TRBD1 | TRBV5-1 | TGCGCCAGCAGCTTGGGGGGACAGGGGTCCTACGAGCAGTACTTC | CASSLGGQGSYEQYF
TRBJ2-3 | once | NA | TRBV6-5 | TGTGCCAGCATACTCTCGCCTAGCACAGATACGCAGTATTTT | CASILSPSTDTQYF
TRBJ1-6 | NA | NA | TRBV10-3 | TGTGCCTCACGGGACCGCAGGGATAATTCACCCCTCCACTTT | CASRDRRDNSPLHF
TRBJ2-1 | NA | NA | TRBV4-1 | TGCGCCAGCAGCCGGCCAGAGACAGTACACAATGAGCAGTTCTTC | CASSRPETVHNEQFF
TRBJ2-1 | once | NA | TRBV4-3 | TGCGCCAGCAGCCAAGAAGGCGGGCCGAGCTCCTACAATGAGCAGTTCTTC | CASSQEGGPSSYNEQFF
TRBJ1-5 | few | TRBD1 | TRBV28 | TGTGCCAGCACTTCGACCCGGACAGGGGTTAACACGCGGCCCCAGCATTTT | CASTSTRTGVNTRPQHF
TRBJ2-1 | NA | TRBD2 | TRBV5-1 | TGCGCCAGCAGACCGACTAGCGGGATTTACAATGAGCAGTTCTTC | CASRPTSGIYNEQFF
TRBJ2-1 | NA | NA | TRBV5-4 | TGTGCCAGCAGCCGGACAGATAACAATGAGCAGTTCTTC | CASSRTDNNEQFF
TRBJ2-7 | NA | TRBD2 | TRBV14 | TGTGCCAGCAGCCAACGGGGACTAACCGGTACGCTCTACGAGCAGTACTTC | CASSQRGLTGTLYEQYF
TRBJ1-1 | NA | NA | TRBV11-3 | TGTGCCAGCAGCTCCCCCCAGGGGACGAACACTGAAGCTTTCTTT | CASSSPQGTNTEAFF
TRBJ1-1 | NA | NA | TRBV14 | TGTGCCAGCAGCTCCCGGGCCACTGAAGCTTTCTTT | CASSSRATEAFF
TRBJ2-3 | NA | NA | TRBV7-6 | TGTGCCAGCAGCTTACTAGTAGGAGGCACAGATACGCAGTATTTT | CASSLLVGGTDTQYF
TRBJ1-2 | NA | NA | TRBV6-1 | TGTGCCAGCAGTGAATTGCCTATGGATGACTATGGCTACACCTTC | CASSELPMDDYGYTF
TRBJ1-2 | NA | NA | TRBV25-1 | TGTGCCAGCAGTACACTAACTTGGTATGGCTACACCTTC | CASSTLTWYGYTF
TRBJ2-1 | NA | NA | TRBV30 | TGTGCCTGGAGTGTCCTCTCGAGGGAGACCTACAATGAGCAGTTCTTC | CAWSVLSRETYNEQFF
TRBJ1-5 | NA | NA | TRBV6-5 | TGTGCCAGCAAAGGCAGGGCTGAACAGCCCCAGCATTTT | CASKGRAEQPQHF
TRBJ2-4 | NA | TRBD2 | TRBV7-2 | TGTGCCAGCAGCTTAGAGGGGACTAGCGGGAGGTCCAAAAACATTCAGTACTTC | CASSLEGTSGRSKNIQYF
TRBJ2-5 | NA | NA | TRBV2 | TGTGCCATCCCAGACCCGTCGGCGACCCAGTACTTC | CAIPDPSATQYF
TRBJ2-4 | NA | NA | TRBV6-5 | TGTGCCAGCAGTCCGATGGAATACGGGGTGAACATTCAGTACTTC | CASSPMEYGVNIQYF
TRBJ2-1 | NA | NA | TRBV28 | TGTGCCAGCAGTTCGGGAGCGATCCTTGAGCAGTTCTTC | CASSSGAILEQFF
TRBJ2-2 | NA | NA | TRBV5-1 | TGCGCCAGCAGCTCCATTCCCCCTAGCCCTTTTATATTTTTT | CASSSIPPSPFIFF